This T cell receptor beta chain emerged from a study of blood T cell repertoires in COVID-19. In the study overall: COVID-19 samples collected from the United States, Italy and Spain covered acute and convalescent phases. T cells, B-cell-depleted T cells, or PBMCs supplied cDNA or gDNA.

CDR1 SNHLY and CDR2 FYNNEI come from the germline V gene. The CDR3 is 11 residues long. Unmatched junction bases numbered 1, after V lost 9 bases and J lost 4 bases. Per the original methods: Cell counts per sample came from amplifying reference gene primers. The table came from immunoSEQ multiplex PCR; TCRdb's copy has only in-frame clones and leaves some out. The V and J calls and clone size are taken from that table; D and trimming were inferred from the DNA. The sample gives some 140,000 clones, 80% to 90% of which show up once; around 2.3% is in the top ten. Material: peripheral blood. This receptor was identified in a man aged 45-60 years with active COVID-19. The V gene is TRBV2, the J gene TRBJ2-3; 7 bases line up with TRBD2. The CDR3 DNA follows: TGTGCCAGTGGGGGGGCAGATACGCAGTATTTT. Its translation is CASGGADTQYF.